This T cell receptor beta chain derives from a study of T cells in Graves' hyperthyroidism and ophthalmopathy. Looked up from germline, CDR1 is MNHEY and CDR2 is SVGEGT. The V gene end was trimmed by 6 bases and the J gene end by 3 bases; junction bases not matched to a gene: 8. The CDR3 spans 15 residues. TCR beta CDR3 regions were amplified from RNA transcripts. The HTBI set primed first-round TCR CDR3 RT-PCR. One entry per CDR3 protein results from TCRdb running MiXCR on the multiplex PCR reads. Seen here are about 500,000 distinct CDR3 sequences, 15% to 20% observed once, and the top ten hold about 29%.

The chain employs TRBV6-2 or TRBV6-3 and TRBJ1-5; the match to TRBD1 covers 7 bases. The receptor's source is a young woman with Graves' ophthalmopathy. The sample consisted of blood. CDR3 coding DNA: TGTGCCAGCAGATTGACAGGGCTGTACAATCAGCCCCAGCATTTT. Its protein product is CASRLTGLYNQPQHF.